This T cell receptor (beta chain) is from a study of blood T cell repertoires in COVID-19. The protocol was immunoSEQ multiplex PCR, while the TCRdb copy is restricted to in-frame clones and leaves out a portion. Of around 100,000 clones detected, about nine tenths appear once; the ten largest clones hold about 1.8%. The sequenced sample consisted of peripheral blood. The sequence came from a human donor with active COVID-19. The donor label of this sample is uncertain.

CDR3 in amino acids: CSVGEAVNTEAFF. The CDR3 DNA reads TGCAGCGTCGGAGAAGCGGTGAACACTGAAGCTTTCTTT. The chain carries TRBV29-1 and TRBJ1-1, with unresolved D. The CDR3 sequence is 13 residues long. The V end was cut by 6 bases, the J end by 0 bases, with 11 bases between. CDR1 is SQVTM and CDR2 is ANQGSEA in the germline V gene.